The 10 T cell receptor beta chains presented below share a single source sample, sequenced in a study of early T cells in non-severe SARS-CoV-2 infection. In TCRdb, the 5' RACE reads were re-called with MiXCR into one record per CDR3 protein. This table has some 80,000 distinct CDR3 sequences, less than 15% appearing once. Here the sequenced sample was whole blood, taken at baseline. The receptors originated from an adult who was a healthcare worker with PCR-confirmed SARS-CoV-2 infection or an uninfected control (not recorded which). The donor label of this sample is uncertain.

V usage is TRBV27 and J usage is TRBJ2-4, with TRBD1 matching 9 bases. Trimming removed 4 bases from V and 8 bases from J; junction bases left unmatched: 6. The CDR3 loop spans 14 amino acids. Germline assignment: CDR1 MNHEY and CDR2 SMNVEV (reference sequence). CDR3 sequence (DNA): TGTGCCAGCAGTTCGAAACAGGGGGCAGACATTCAGTACTTC. It translates to CASSSKQGADIQYF.

The chain uses TRBV5-1 and TRBJ2-1; 13 positions agree with TRBD2. CDR3 length: 16 residues. CDR1 and CDR2 (germline): SGHRS, YFSETQ. V was clipped by 1 base and J by 5 bases; unmatched bases: 3. The CDR3: CASSLFGLAGDNEQFF. CDR3 DNA: TGCGCCAGCAGCTTGTTTGGACTAGCGGGAGACAATGAGCAGTTCTTC.

The sample holds many counts of this clonotype. The junction differs from germline at one of its ends, possibly a read error. The chain carries TRBV7-2 and TRBJ1-6, with no clear D. Germline V gene sequence: CDR1 SGHTA, CDR2 FQGNSA. The CDR3 runs to 12 residues. This CDR3 is CASSPLNSPLHF. The CDR3 nucleotides are TGTGCCAGCAGCCCACTGAATTCCCCCCTCCACTTT.

This chain links TRBV20-1 with TRBJ2-7; D gene unclear. Trimming pared 3 bases from V and 2 bases from J, leaving 14 bases between. Germline CDR1 is DFQATT and CDR2 is SNEGSKA (reference sequence). The CDR3 is made up of 14 amino acids. The CDR3 DNA follows: TGCAGTGCTAGGTCAAGTGCCAGTACCTACGAGCAGTACTTC. Protein product: CSARSSASTYEQYF.

This clonotype was recorded a few times. J is TRBJ2-7 and V is TRBV11-2, with no clear D. Germline V gives CDR1 SGHAT, CDR2 FQNNGV. The CDR3 has 15 amino acids. Trimming left V 1 base short and J 5 bases short, with 15 bases between. The CDR3: CASSLASPLYDEQYF. As DNA, the CDR3 is TGTGCCAGCAGCTTAGCTAGTCCCCTCTACGACGAGCAGTACTTC.

This clonotype was observed many times. V and J are TRBV7-3 and TRBJ2-2; possibly TRBD1 for D (6 bases). The CDR3 consists of 13 residues. V gave up 6 bases and J gave up 4 bases, with 9 bases separating them. In germline, CDR1 is SGHTA, CDR2 FQGTGA. CDR3 amino acids: CASSLRGTGELFF. In DNA form, the CDR3 reads TGTGCCAGCAGTCTCAGGGGCACCGGGGAGCTGTTTTTT. The complete variable domain, with remaining parts taken from reference TRBV7-3 and TRBJ2-2, reads GAGVSQTPSNKVTEKGKYVELRCDPISGHTALYWYRQSLGQGPEFLIYFQGTGAADDSGLPNDRFFAVRPEGSVSTLKIQRTERGDSAVYLCASSLRGTGELFFGEGSRLTVL.

The chain uses TRBV11-2 and TRBJ2-5; D possibly corresponds to TRBD1 (5 bases). V was clipped by 5 bases and J by 2 bases, with 12 bases between them. Germline CDR1 reads SGHAT; CDR2 reads FQNNGV. The CDR3 length is 14 residues. CDR3 in DNA: TGTGCCAGCAGCGGGAAAGGACATCAAGAGACCCAGTACTTC. As protein: CASSGKGHQETQYF.

The CDR3 bases are TGCAGCGTTGAGGAGGGAAACACTGAAGCTTTCTTT. Its protein product is CSVEEGNTEAFF. The chain recombines TRBV29-1 with TRBJ1-1, with D unclear. Looked up from germline, CDR1 is SQVTM and CDR2 is ANQGSEA. The CDR3 loop spans 12 amino acids. The ends were cut back, 3 bases at V and 2 bases at J, with 7 bases in the middle.

The chain has TRBV4-3 and TRBJ1-2, with D unclear. V was cut by 1 base and J by 4 bases, with 7 bases left in between. This CDR3 has 13 residues. Germline lookup yields CDR1 LGHNA and CDR2 YSLEER. DNA for the CDR3: TGCGCCAGCAGCCAAGCACGGCTCTATGGCTACACCTTC. This codes for CASSQARLYGYTF.

This clonotype appeared many times. The CDR3 coding sequence is TGTGCCAGCAGCCCTCTTCTAGCACCAGTCAGTGAGCAGTTCTTC. Its translation: CASSPLLAPVSEQFF. The chain combines TRBV14 with TRBJ2-1; TRBD2 might be the D (5 bases). Germline V gene sequence: CDR1 SGHDN, CDR2 FVKESK. Trimming cost V 4 bases and J 9 bases, with 19 bases left between them. The CDR3 consists of 15 residues.